Following are 14 T cell receptor beta chains from one sample sequenced in a study of Ad26.COV2.S vaccination and SARS-CoV-2 variants. Treatment described: approximately 18 received Ad26.COV2.S at low or high dose, single or two shots; several received placebo; per-sample allocation not given. The samples date from day 63 after the first vaccine or placebo injection. Repertoires were generated with immunoSEQ multiplex PCR, while TCRdb's copy carries only in-frame clones and drops some. Seen here are about half a million clones, about 88% observed once, and the top ten hold roughly 1.7%. Source: peripheral blood, taken in a trial of Ad26.COV2.S vaccine versus placebo. All receptors derive from a person aged 18-60 years who received the Ad26.COV2.S COVID-19 vaccine or a placebo.

J is TRBJ2-7 and V is TRBV5-1, with TRBD2 identical over 12 bases. J gave up 2 bases and V 2 bases, and 8 bases lay outside the gene matches. This CDR3 has 17 amino acids. Germline CDR1 and CDR2: SGHRS and YFSETQ. The CDR3 bases are TGCGCCAGCAGCTTAAAACTAGCGGGAGGATACACCTACGAGCAGTACTTC. It codes for CASSLKLAGGYTYEQYF.

The gene calls are TRBV7-2 and TRBJ2-5; D gene ambiguous. Deletions cut 5 bases from V and 4 bases from J, with 11 bases between. The CDR3 length is 13 residues. Germline-derived CDR1 and CDR2 are SGHTA and FQGNSA. The CDR3 spells CASSPPESETQYF. CDR3 DNA: TGTGCCAGCAGCCCCCCCGAATCAGAGACCCAGTACTTC.

This rearrangement joins TRBV28 to TRBJ1-1; D is ambiguous. The germline V and J ends were trimmed by 1 base and 8 bases, with 14 bases remaining between them. The CDR3 runs 14 residues. CDR1 and CDR2 from the germline V gene are MDHEN and SYDVKM. CDR3 DNA: TGTGCCAGCAGTTTATCTGGGGTGTCTAGGGAAGCTTTCTTT. It yields the protein CASSLSGVSREAFF.

V gene TRBV10-2 combines with J gene TRBJ1-2; the D is unclear. Trimming removed 1 base from V and 4 bases from J, with 10 bases in between. The CDR3 loop spans 14 amino acids. The germline gives CDR1 WSHSY, CDR2 SAAADI. The CDR3 DNA reads TGCGCCAGCAGTGAGTTGGGTTCTGGCTATGGCTACACCTTC. This encodes CASSELGSGYGYTF.

The chain has TRBV28 and TRBJ1-4, with D hard to call. The germline V and J ends were trimmed by 3 bases and 5 bases, with 7 bases remaining between them. Germline V gene sequence: CDR1 MDHEN, CDR2 SYDVKM. The CDR3 runs 13 residues. The CDR3 reads CASSFSWNEKLFF. In nucleotides, the CDR3 is TGTGCCAGCAGTTTCTCGTGGAATGAAAAACTGTTTTTT.

CDR3 amino acids: CASSDEHGPGANVLTF. CDR3 coding DNA: TGTGCCAGTAGTGACGAGCACGGCCCCGGGGCCAACGTCCTGACTTTC. This rearrangement joins TRBV19 to TRBJ2-6; D is ambiguous. The CDR3 extends over 16 amino acids. V was trimmed by 5 bases and J by 4 bases, leaving 15 bases between them. Germline lookup yields CDR1 LNHDA and CDR2 SQIVND (reference sequence).

V is TRBV6-6 and J is TRBJ2-1; 12 nucleotides line up with TRBD2. The CDR3 length is 16 residues. Germline assignment: CDR1 MNHNY and CDR2 SVGAGI (reference sequence). Trimming took 4 bases from V and 6 from J; bases not matched to a gene: 7. The CDR3 sequence is CASSSGTSGYINEQFF. The CDR3 DNA reads TGTGCCAGCAGTTCGGGGACTAGCGGGTATATCAATGAGCAGTTCTTC.

V usage is TRBV9 and J usage is TRBJ1-2, with TRBD1 as a possible D gene (6 bases). V lost 3 bases, J lost 4 bases, and 10 bases lay in between. Germline-derived CDR1 and CDR2 are SGDLS and YYNGEE. This CDR3 is 13 amino acids long. The DNA of the CDR3 is TGTGCCAGCAGCGAAGGACAGCTCTATGGCTACACCTTC. It is translated as CASSEGQLYGYTF.

This chain connects TRBV6-6 to TRBJ1-1, with a weak D call TRBD1 (5 bases). The CDR3 sequence is 14 residues long. Trimming left V 2 bases short and J 1 base short, with 8 bases between. CDR1 is MNHNY, CDR2 SVGAGI, per germline (reference sequence). The CDR3 nucleotides are TGTGCCAGCAGTTACAGGAGGGGGAACACTGAAGCTTTCTTT. This codes for CASSYRRGNTEAFF.

J is TRBJ2-3 and V is TRBV10-1; no reliable D call. Trimming stripped 2 bases from V and 0 bases from J, with 18 bases between. The germline V gene encodes CDR1 WNHNN and CDR2 SYGVQD (reference sequence). CDR3 length equals 18 residues. As DNA, the CDR3 is TGCGCCAGCAGTGAGGGTGTCAGCTCCCAATCTAGCACAGATACGCAGTATTTT. It yields the protein CASSEGVSSQSSTDTQYF.

The genes are TRBV18 and TRBJ2-3; D unclear. The CDR3 has 14 residues. Per germline, CDR1 KGHSH and CDR2 LQKENI. V lost 5 bases, J lost 0 bases, and 9 bases lay in between. The CDR3 sequence: CASSMTASTDTQYF. For the CDR3, the DNA is TGTGCCAGCTCAATGACGGCTAGCACAGATACGCAGTATTTT.

The rearrangement uses TRBV7-8 and TRBJ1-5; no clear D. The CDR3 extends over 16 amino acids. CDR1 and CDR2 from the germline V gene are SGHVS and FQNEAQ. The V end lost 5 bases, the J end lost 0 bases, and 14 bases lay between the germline ends. In nucleotides, the CDR3 is TGTGCCAGCAGCAATAGTAGAACCTATAGCAATCAGCCCCAGCATTTT. Protein: CASSNSRTYSNQPQHF.

The chain has TRBV6-5 and TRBJ2-1; D is undetermined. Germline loops: CDR1 MNHEY, CDR2 SVGAGI. Trimming pared 2 bases from V and 5 bases from J, leaving 7 bases between. The CDR3 contains 13 residues. The CDR3 loop is CASSYRQHNEQFF. The CDR3 DNA follows: TGTGCCAGCAGTTACCGGCAGCACAATGAGCAGTTCTTC.

This clone was picked up one time. The chain carries TRBV27 and TRBJ2-5; D is tentatively TRBD1 or TRBD2 (5 bases each). V gave up 10 bases and J gave up 0 bases, with 18 bases separating them. This CDR3 spans 15 amino acids. Germline CDR1 MNHEY, CDR2 SMNVEV (reference sequence). The CDR3 is CANARGRKYQETQYF. The DNA for the CDR3 is TGTGCCAATGCACGGGGCCGCAAGTACCAAGAGACCCAGTACTTC.